The sample holds a few counts of the clone carrying this T cell receptor beta chain. Its target is not known. Alongside blood RNA obtained from unsorted whole blood, germline DNA was also extracted. With around 490 ng total RNA as template and a constant-region primer, TCR beta cDNA was made. Nested multiplex PCR, run for three rounds with slightly modified ARM-PCR, yielded TCR beta libraries. TRBV1-TRBV30 forward primers paired with a C-beta reverse primer were used in the first two PCR rounds, which ran 9 to 10 cycles each. MiXCR, applied by TCRdb to the multiplex PCR reads, yields one record per CDR3 protein. The sample shows just over 300,000 distinct CDR3 sequences, approximately 54% of them seen only once. Trimming removed 7 bases from V and 0 bases from J, with 7 bases in between. The CDR3 covers 11 residues. The germline gives CDR1 SQVTM, CDR2 ANQGSEA. This sample was taken from a study of tumor-infiltrating lymphocytes in primary liver carcinoma. Study results and limitations: Pairs of tumor regions overlapped more than tumor-adjacent and tumor-blood pairs did.

This TCR came from a woman aged 25 to 39 with primary liver carcinoma and hepatitis B virus infection. What was sequenced was peripheral blood. The chain combines TRBV29-1 with TRBJ2-7; D gene uncertain. The CDR3 protein is CSAHSSYEQYF. The CDR3 region has the DNA TGCAGCGCTCATAGCTCCTACGAGCAGTACTTC.